A selection of T cell receptor beta chains follows, all from one sample in a study of T cell repertoires in cytomegalovirus infection. One entry per CDR3 protein, called by TCRdb with MiXCR from the reads. The table has about 490,000 distinct CDR3 sequences, 10% to 12% seen once. The sample consisted of PBMCs. All receptors derive from a human donor in good health (CMV status not recorded). Some clones in this sample may be carry-over from other donors' samples. The conserved cysteine and the conserved F or W are not part of the CDR3 here. A D gene is named only where the DNA matches it firmly.

v_gene: TRBV6-5
j_gene: TRBJ2-7
d_gene: NA
CDR3aa: ASGREPYEQY

v_gene: TRBV20-1
j_gene: TRBJ1-2
d_gene: NA
CDR3aa: SGWGAFSRGYT

v_gene: TRBV6-1
j_gene: TRBJ2-1
d_gene: NA
CDR3aa: ASRSGTRDNEQF

v_gene: TRBV2
j_gene: TRBJ1-2
d_gene: TRBD1
CDR3aa: ASSGGQGNRRDYGYT

v_gene: TRBV7-9
j_gene: TRBJ1-1
d_gene: NA
CDR3aa: ASSLRRDGPTEAF

v_gene: TRBV5-1
j_gene: TRBJ1-2
d_gene: NA
CDR3aa: ASSNEGGYGYT

v_gene: TRBV11-2
j_gene: TRBJ2-3
d_gene: NA
CDR3aa: ASSLGQGGHTDTQY

v_gene: TRBV10-3
j_gene: TRBJ2-2
d_gene: TRBD1
CDR3aa: AIRGRGQDGELF

v_gene: TRBV6-1
j_gene: TRBJ1-3
d_gene: NA
CDR3aa: ASSDNWGWSGNTIY

v_gene: TRBV27
j_gene: TRBJ2-7
d_gene: NA
CDR3aa: ASSLTRAPTYEQY

v_gene: TRBV7-9
j_gene: TRBJ1-1
d_gene: NA
CDR3aa: ASSPTLGTEAF

v_gene: TRBV20-1
j_gene: TRBJ2-7
d_gene: NA
CDR3aa: SARAGYVGSPTYEQY

v_gene: TRBV27
j_gene: TRBJ2-1
d_gene: TRBD1
CDR3aa: ASSQTGGIVSYNEQF

v_gene: TRBV28
j_gene: TRBJ2-5
d_gene: TRBD1
CDR3aa: ASSLPTGAKETQY

v_gene: TRBV12-3/TRBV12-4
j_gene: TRBJ2-7
d_gene: NA
CDR3aa: ASGTLTYEQY

v_gene: TRBV19
j_gene: TRBJ1-2
d_gene: TRBD1
CDR3aa: ASSPPGTGTRSSGYT

v_gene: TRBV28
j_gene: TRBJ2-7
d_gene: NA
CDR3aa: ASSYRQGPTYEQY

v_gene: TRBV7-8
j_gene: TRBJ1-4
d_gene: NA
CDR3aa: ASSLRVNEKLF

v_gene: TRBV7-2
j_gene: TRBJ2-7
d_gene: NA
CDR3aa: ASSPGGGAYEQY

v_gene: TRBV7-9
j_gene: TRBJ1-1
d_gene: TRBD1
CDR3aa: ASSLVQGDTEAF

v_gene: TRBV19
j_gene: TRBJ1-1
d_gene: TRBD1
CDR3aa: ASSIVLRRDRGHEAF

v_gene: TRBV7-9
j_gene: TRBJ2-2
d_gene: NA
CDR3aa: ASSLAGSIAGELF

v_gene: TRBV4-2
j_gene: TRBJ2-7
d_gene: TRBD2
CDR3aa: ASSQVLREAAYEQY

v_gene: TRBV12-3/TRBV12-4
j_gene: TRBJ2-2
d_gene: NA
CDR3aa: ASSLVQGITGELF

v_gene: TRBV7-9
j_gene: TRBJ1-1
d_gene: TRBD1
CDR3aa: ASSTETQTGGEAF

v_gene: TRBV5-4
j_gene: TRBJ2-7
d_gene: TRBD2
CDR3aa: ASSHTGTTRSYEQY

v_gene: TRBV11-2
j_gene: TRBJ1-2
d_gene: TRBD1
CDR3aa: ASSPSRGQGYGYT

v_gene: TRBV4-1
j_gene: TRBJ2-1
d_gene: NA
CDR3aa: ASSQDPSSSYNEQF

v_gene: TRBV20-1
j_gene: TRBJ1-1
d_gene: TRBD1
CDR3aa: SGGGQETEAF

v_gene: TRBV7-9
j_gene: TRBJ1-1
d_gene: NA
CDR3aa: ASSLRRGGGNTEAF

v_gene: TRBV11-2
j_gene: TRBJ2-7
d_gene: NA
CDR3aa: ASSLEGPTYEQY

v_gene: TRBV5-5
j_gene: TRBJ2-1
d_gene: TRBD2
CDR3aa: ASSLGTSGIEQF

v_gene: TRBV4-1
j_gene: TRBJ2-5
d_gene: NA
CDR3aa: ASSQERISSPGDQETQY

v_gene: TRBV28
j_gene: TRBJ2-7
d_gene: TRBD1
CDR3aa: ASSFNRGYEQY

v_gene: TRBV11-2
j_gene: TRBJ2-3
d_gene: TRBD2
CDR3aa: ASSLIKRGGPDTQY

v_gene: TRBV7-3
j_gene: TRBJ1-1
d_gene: TRBD1
CDR3aa: ASSLTKGQENTEAF

v_gene: TRBV4-2
j_gene: TRBJ1-3
d_gene: NA
CDR3aa: ASGWDTIY

v_gene: TRBV11-2
j_gene: TRBJ1-6
d_gene: TRBD1
CDR3aa: ASSPADRDNSPLH

v_gene: TRBV6-5
j_gene: TRBJ1-2
d_gene: NA
CDR3aa: ASSYAPYLDSRNHYT

v_gene: TRBV9
j_gene: TRBJ1-2
d_gene: NA
CDR3aa: ASSVATGPNYGYT

v_gene: TRBV29-1
j_gene: TRBJ1-2
d_gene: NA
CDR3aa: SVEKGYAGNGYT

v_gene: TRBV19
j_gene: TRBJ1-2
d_gene: TRBD1
CDR3aa: ASSTTGKGTYGYT

v_gene: TRBV19
j_gene: TRBJ1-4
d_gene: NA
CDR3aa: ASSPPAGRSNEKLF

v_gene: TRBV7-9
j_gene: TRBJ2-1
d_gene: NA
CDR3aa: ASSLDSPRSKF

v_gene: TRBV7-2
j_gene: TRBJ2-2
d_gene: TRBD1
CDR3aa: ASGRTGVNTGELF

v_gene: TRBV5-1
j_gene: TRBJ2-6
d_gene: NA
CDR3aa: ASSFEPSGANVLT

v_gene: TRBV27
j_gene: TRBJ1-2
d_gene: NA
CDR3aa: ATHQGTYGYT

v_gene: TRBV28
j_gene: TRBJ2-4
d_gene: NA
CDR3aa: ASSLESGSIAKNIQY

v_gene: TRBV6-6
j_gene: TRBJ2-7
d_gene: TRBD2
CDR3aa: ASSGTSGSHEQY

v_gene: TRBV27
j_gene: TRBJ2-4
d_gene: NA
CDR3aa: ASQGTPFRDIQY

v_gene: TRBV6-2/TRBV6-3
j_gene: TRBJ1-1
d_gene: TRBD1
CDR3aa: ASSYPDRDAF

v_gene: TRBV7-2
j_gene: TRBJ1-2
d_gene: NA
CDR3aa: ASSSLSGNGYT

v_gene: TRBV19
j_gene: TRBJ1-4
d_gene: NA
CDR3aa: ASSTPRRTGINEKLF

v_gene: TRBV4-2
j_gene: TRBJ1-2
d_gene: NA
CDR3aa: ASSQDVGRENGYT

v_gene: TRBV10-3
j_gene: TRBJ1-5
d_gene: NA
CDR3aa: AISGEAHGGQPQH

v_gene: TRBV13
j_gene: TRBJ2-1
d_gene: TRBD2
CDR3aa: ASSNPTTSPPGNEQF

v_gene: TRBV12-3/TRBV12-4
j_gene: TRBJ2-3
d_gene: NA
CDR3aa: ASSSAVPGTDTQY